A selection of T cell receptor beta chains follows, all from one sample in a study of cytomegalovirus exposure and HLA in healthy donors. Here immunoSEQ multiplex PCR was the method, and the copy in TCRdb shows in-frame clones only, minus some. The table includes over 200,000 clones, about 90% detected once. The sequenced material came from PBMCs. These receptors were taken from a woman aged 18-30 years in good health and CMV-seronegative. Both conserved end residues are part of each CDR3. Each record gives: V gene, D gene, J gene, clone size, CDR3 protein, CDR3 DNA. A D gene is named only where the DNA matches it firmly. Part of the rows lack a size; the others show once, few, many or a class for expanded clones.

TRBV4-1	.	TRBJ2-7	.	CASSQELASSSYEQYF	TGCGCCAGCAGCCAGGAACTAGCCTCGAGCTCCTACGAGCAGTACTTC
TRBV5-4	TRBD2	TRBJ2-5	.	CASSSPREAETQYF	TGTGCCAGCAGCTCGCCGCGGGAGGCCGAGACCCAGTACTTC
TRBV11-1	.	TRBJ2-2	.	CASSLLGGTGELFF	TGTGCCAGCAGCTTATTGGGGGGTACCGGGGAGCTGTTTTTT
TRBV4-1	.	TRBJ2-3	.	CASSQDGGGSGGDTQYF	TGCGCCAGCAGCCAAGATGGGGGCGGGAGTGGGGGAGATACGCAGTATTTT
TRBV6-1	.	TRBJ1-2	.	CASSEAPSGYTF	TGTGCCAGCAGTGAAGCGCCAAGCGGCTACACCTTC
TRBV11-2	TRBD2	TRBJ2-5	.	CASSRGVGETQYF	TGTGCCAGCAGCCGGGGGGTGGGGGAGACCCAGTACTTC
TRBV7-6	.	TRBJ2-2	.	CASSLGALPGELFF	TGTGCCAGCAGCTTAGGGGCCCTTCCCGGGGAGCTGTTTTTT
TRBV5-1	.	TRBJ2-7	.	CASSLEGGFEQYF	TGCGCCAGCAGCTTGGAAGGGGGATTCGAGCAGTACTTC
TRBV11-2	TRBD2	TRBJ2-7	.	CASSRGAGGLYEQYF	TGTGCCAGCAGCCGGGGGGCGGGGGGCCTCTACGAGCAGTACTTC
TRBV5-4	TRBD1	TRBJ2-7	.	CASSKPGQYIEQYF	TGTGCCAGCAGCAAACCGGGACAGTATATCGAGCAGTACTTC
TRBV2	.	TRBJ1-1	once	CASSEEQGGANTEAFF	TGTGCCAGCAGTGAAGAGCAGGGCGGCGCGAACACTGAAGCTTTCTTT
TRBV10-3	TRBD2	TRBJ2-1	.	CAIGGVPSYNEQFF	TGTGCCATCGGGGGGGTTCCCTCCTACAATGAGCAGTTCTTC
TRBV6-1	.	TRBJ2-2	.	CASSEMFHMGGTGELFF	TGTGCCAGCAGTGAAATGTTTCATATGGGGGGAACCGGGGAGCTGTTTTTT
TRBV5-1	.	TRBJ2-5	once	CASSLGGANQETQYF	TGCGCCAGCAGCTTGGGGGGAGCGAACCAAGAGACCCAGTACTTC
TRBV28	.	TRBJ1-2	.	CASSLIGTLGRGYTF	TGTGCCAGCAGCCTGATTGGGACTCTGGGACGTGGCTACACCTTC
TRBV18	.	TRBJ2-2	.	CASSPPNSQNTGELFF	TGTGCCAGCTCACCCCCTAACTCCCAGAACACCGGGGAGCTGTTTTTT
TRBV27	TRBD2	TRBJ2-7	once	CASSSELAGRPYEQYF	TGTGCCAGCAGTTCGGAACTAGCGGGACGCCCCTACGAGCAGTACTTC
TRBV6-6	TRBD2	TRBJ2-7	few	CASSHASRDYYEQYF	TGTGCCAGCAGCCACGCCTCGCGGGACTACTACGAGCAGTACTTC
TRBV2	TRBD1	TRBJ2-2	.	CASSDEGARNTGELFF	TGTGCCAGCAGTGATGAGGGGGCGCGGAACACCGGGGAGCTGTTTTTT
TRBV5-1	.	TRBJ1-2	.	CASSLADTGYGYTF	TGCGCCAGCAGCTTGGCCGACACCGGATATGGCTACACCTTC
TRBV27	TRBD2	TRBJ2-1	.	CASSYDSGSSYNEQFF	TGTGCCAGCAGTTATGATAGCGGGAGCTCCTACAATGAGCAGTTCTTC
TRBV9	.	TRBJ1-3	.	CASSVPSPGNTIYF	TGTGCCAGCAGCGTCCCAAGCCCAGGGAACACCATATATTTT
TRBV7-8	TRBD1	TRBJ1-2	.	CASSLGQGVSSFGYTF	TGTGCCAGCAGCTTAGGACAGGGGGTTTCGTCCTTTGGCTACACCTTC
TRBV6-1	.	TRBJ1-1	.	CASSEANSPNTEAFF	TGTGCCAGCAGTGAAGCCAACAGCCCGAACACTGAAGCTTTCTTT
TRBV6-6	.	TRBJ2-3	.	CATLPGGSTDAQYF	TGTGCTACACTCCCCGGGGGTAGCACAGATGCGCAGTATTTT
TRBV6-1	.	TRBJ2-1	.	CASSEGVDLHYNEQFF	TGTGCCAGCAGTGAAGGTGTGGACTTGCACTACAATGAGCAGTTCTTC
TRBV4-3	.	TRBJ2-7	.	CASSQSGGYEQYF	TGCGCCAGCAGCCAGTCCGGAGGCTACGAGCAGTACTTC
TRBV14	.	TRBJ1-2	.	CASSQDRAPGYGYTF	TGTGCCAGCAGCCAAGATCGGGCCCCAGGGTATGGCTACACCTTC
TRBV10-3	TRBD1	TRBJ2-7	.	CAISQTRQGGDEQYF	TGTGCCATCAGCCAGACCAGACAGGGTGGCGACGAGCAGTACTTC
TRBV28	.	TRBJ1-2	.	CASSLRGYGYTF	TGTGCCAGCAGTTTACGGGGGTATGGCTACACCTTC
TRBV19	TRBD1	TRBJ2-7	few	CASSMRDRGLYEQYF	TGTGCCAGTAGTATGAGGGACAGGGGACTTTACGAGCAGTACTTC